These 13 T cell receptor beta chains were all obtained from the same sample, sequenced in a study of immune cell composition in non-small cell lung cancer. TCRdb keeps only in-frame clones here, not all; method: immunoSEQ multiplex PCR. The sample lists roughly 8,300 clones; under 85% were seen once. Sequencing was performed on lung tumor tissue. The receptor set was obtained from a human donor with non-small cell lung cancer.

This chain connects TRBV6-6 to TRBJ2-7; 7 bases match TRBD1. CDR3 length equals 15 residues. The J segment lost 0 bases and the V segment lost 6 bases, leaving 8 bases of the junction unmatched. Per germline, CDR1 MNHNY and CDR2 SVGAGI (reference sequence). The CDR3 here is CASRAPGQSSYEQYF. DNA for the CDR3: TGTGCCAGCAGGGCGCCGGGACAGAGCTCCTACGAGCAGTACTTC.

This clone came up a few times. The chain recombines TRBV19 with TRBJ1-5; TRBD1 agrees at 9 bases. This CDR3 is 15 amino acids long. V trimming: 4 bases; J trimming: 6 bases; junction bases outside the gene matches: 7. The germline CDR1 and CDR2 sequences are LNHDA and SQIVND (reference sequence). The CDR3 nucleotides are TGTGCCAGTAGTACCTACGGACAGGGGTTTCAGCCCCAGCATTTT. The encoded protein is CASSTYGQGFQPQHF.

The chain couples TRBV5-1 to TRBJ2-5; possibly TRBD2 for D (6 bases). The V gene lost 2 bases and the J gene lost 2 bases, with 10 bases spanning the gap. Looked up from germline, CDR1 is SGHRS and CDR2 is YFSETQ. CDR3 size: 14 residues. This CDR3 is CASSLWGDQETQYF. The CDR3, as DNA: TGCGCCAGCAGCTTATGGGGGGATCAAGAGACCCAGTACTTC.

V and J are TRBV28 and TRBJ1-1; no clear D gene. Trimming removed 5 bases at V and 1 base at J, with 11 bases between. Looked up from germline, CDR1 is MDHEN and CDR2 is SYDVKM. The CDR3 runs to 14 residues. CDR3: CASSLGRRNTEAFF. The DNA for the CDR3 is TGTGCCAGCAGTCTCGGCCGAAGGAACACTGAAGCTTTCTTT. The whole variable domain, remainder taken from reference TRBV28 and TRBJ1-1, is DVKVTQSSRYLVKRTGEKVFLECVQDMDHENMFWYRQDPGLGLRLIYFSYDVKMKEKGDIPEGYSVSREKKERFSLILESASTNQTSMYLCASSLGRRNTEAFFGQGTRLTVV.

This chain joins TRBV19 and TRBJ2-4; 8 bases are a match to TRBD1. In germline, CDR1 is LNHDA, CDR2 SQIVND (reference sequence). Losses at the gene ends were 7 bases for V and 3 bases for J; bases not matched to a gene: 5. The CDR3 has 14 amino acids. The CDR3 DNA follows: TGTGCCAGTATCCAACAGGGGGGCAAAAACATTCAGTACTTC. This translates into CASIQQGGKNIQYF. Complete variable domain (other parts from reference TRBV19 and TRBJ2-4): DGGITQSPKYLFRKEGQNVTLSCEQNLNHDAMYWYRQDPGQGLRLIYYSQIVNDFQKGDIAEGYSVSREKKESFPLTVTSAQKNPTAFYLCASIQQGGKNIQYFGAGTRLSVL.

This clone has more than one count but fewer than ten. The chain links TRBV28 to TRBJ1-6; D is uncertain. V was cut by 10 bases and J by 9 bases, with 16 bases left in between. Germline CDR1 reads MDHEN; CDR2 reads SYDVKM. This CDR3 has 13 residues. The chain's CDR3 is CATYEGFGSPLHF. DNA of the CDR3: TGTGCCACTTACGAGGGTTTCGGTTCACCCCTCCACTTT.

The CDR3 DNA is TGTGCCAGCAGGGGGGCGGCGTTGGAGCCCCAGCATTTT. This translates into CASRGAALEPQHF. The chain employs TRBV6-6 and TRBJ1-5; D may be TRBD1 (6 bases). The CDR3 contains 13 residues. Germline-derived CDR1 and CDR2 are MNHNY and SVGAGI (reference sequence). V was pared by 6 bases and J by 8 bases, with 14 bases between.

The V call is TRBV7-8, the J call TRBJ1-5; D is perhaps TRBD1 (6 bases). V gave up 4 bases and J gave up 0 bases, with 19 bases separating them. The CDR3 length is 18 residues. CDR1 SGHVS and CDR2 FQNEAQ come from the germline V gene. CDR3 in amino acids: CASSSPDIRGGSNQPQHF. CDR3 coding DNA: TGTGCCAGCAGCTCCCCGGACATAAGGGGGGGTAGCAATCAGCCCCAGCATTTT.

This chain joins TRBV5-8 and TRBJ1-4; 8 positions match TRBD1. The CDR3 extends over 16 amino acids. Trimming at V came to 4 bases and at J to 8 bases, leaving 13 bases not matched to a gene. Germline V gives CDR1 SGHTS, CDR2 YDEGEE. DNA of the CDR3: TGTGCCAGCAGCCAGCAGGGGGCGATCCGGACGGAAAAACTGTTTTTT. Its protein is CASSQQGAIRTEKLFF. Full variable domain (rest looked up from reference TRBV5-8 and TRBJ1-4): EAGVTQSPTHLIKTRGQQATLRCSPISGHTSVYWYQQALGLGLQFLLWYDEGEERNRGNFPPRFSGRQFPNYSSELNVNALELEDSALYLCASSQQGAIRTEKLFFGSGTQLSVL.

The chain couples TRBV5-1 to TRBJ2-3, with D possibly matching TRBD2 (7 bases). CDR1 and CDR2 from the germline V gene are SGHRS and YFSETQ. Trimming cost V 3 bases and J 5 bases, with 16 bases left between them. This CDR3 has 15 residues. The CDR3 nucleotides are TGCGCCAGCAGCTCCCCGGGGGGCGGAGGAGATACGCAGTATTTT. This codes for CASSSPGGGGDTQYF.

This sequence joins TRBV28 and TRBJ1-5; unclear D gene. This CDR3 comprises 13 residues. V gave up 11 bases and J gave up 11 bases, with 22 bases separating them. Germline V gene data show CDR1 as MDHEN and CDR2 as SYDVKM. The CDR3 loop is CAAGVIRVKAQHF. The CDR3, as DNA: TGTGCCGCAGGCGTTATCCGGGTGAAGGCCCAGCATTTT.

This chain uses TRBV11-2 with TRBJ2-5; D call uncertain. The CDR3 runs 12 residues. Germline CDR1 reads SGHAT; CDR2 reads FQNNGV. V lost 3 bases and J 2 bases, leaving 4 bases between the germline ends. The CDR3 loop reads CASSLEQETQYF. CDR3 DNA sequence: TGTGCCAGCAGCTTGGAACAAGAGACCCAGTACTTC.

The chain couples TRBV14 to TRBJ1-1; D is perhaps TRBD1 (6 bases). This CDR3 comprises 14 residues. Germline CDR1 is SGHDN and CDR2 is FVKESK. V gave up 2 bases and J gave up 11 bases, with 18 bases separating them. The CDR3 spells CASSQTRGALNAFF. CDR3 DNA sequence: TGTGCCAGCAGCCAAACCCGGGGGGCATTGAACGCTTTCTTT.